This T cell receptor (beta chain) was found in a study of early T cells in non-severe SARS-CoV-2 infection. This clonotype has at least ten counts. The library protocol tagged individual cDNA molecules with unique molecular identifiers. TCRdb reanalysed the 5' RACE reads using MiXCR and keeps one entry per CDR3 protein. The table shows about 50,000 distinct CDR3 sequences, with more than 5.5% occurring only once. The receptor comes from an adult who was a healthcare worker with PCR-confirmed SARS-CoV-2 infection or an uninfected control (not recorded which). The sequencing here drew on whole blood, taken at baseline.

CDR3 in DNA: TGCGCCAGCAGCTTGGAAGCGGGAACCCCCGCAGGTGAGCAGTTCTTC. Translation gives CASSLEAGTPAGEQFF. V usage is TRBV5-1 and J usage is TRBJ2-1; TRBD2 matches at 7 bases. CDR3 length: 16 residues. Trimming removed 0 bases from V and 9 bases from J; junction bases left unmatched: 12. CDR1 and CDR2 from the germline V gene are SGHRS and YFSETQ.